The present TCR beta chain was sequenced within a study of shared clonotypes between healthy human individuals. Study results and caveats: In contrast to clonotypes shared by all four donors, non-shared clonotypes had lower generation probabilities. Rarefaction analysis demonstrated incomplete sorted-subset sequencing notwithstanding large depth.

With respect to this clone: No antigen is known for it.

The V and J ends lost 0 bases and 3 bases respectively, with 10 bases between them. Germline V gives CDR1 SGHNT, CDR2 YYREEE (reference sequence). The CDR3 loop spans 14 amino acids. Libraries were prepared by immunoSEQ multiplex PCR; TCRdb keeps only in-frame clonotypes and omits some of them. The sample lists 1,400,000 or so clones, less than 99% occurring once. Adults of Caucasian background living in Nashville, Tennessee made up all donors. The specimen sequenced was naive CD4+ T cells sorted from blood. The subset: CD45RA+ positively selected. This sequence was found in a man younger than 40 in good health. The chain carries TRBV5-4 and TRBJ2-7, with D tentatively TRBD2 (5 bases). The CDR3 sequence is CASSLDLARYEQYF. CDR3 DNA: TGTGCCAGCAGCTTGGACCTAGCTCGCTACGAGCAGTACTTC.